The next 5 T cell receptor beta chains were all read from a single sample in a study of T cell clonality in common variable immunodeficiency. Method: immunoSEQ multiplex PCR; TCRdb's copy keeps in-frame clones and lacks some. This sample carries roughly 29,000 clones, none of them present only once. The sequenced material came from peripheral blood mononuclear cells. The source of these receptors is a person aged 18 to 75 in good health.

This clone was counted ten times or more. The sequence runs out 3 residues before the end of the CDR3; the remainder is reconstructed from the germline J gene. J is TRBJ1-5 and V is TRBV19; D is perhaps TRBD1 (6 bases). The V end was cut by 4 bases, the J end by 0 bases, with 10 bases between. Germline CDR1 is LNHDA and CDR2 is SQIVND (reference sequence). The CDR3 length is 15 residues. CDR3 amino acids: CASSRQVHSNQPQHF. The covered CDR3 bases are TGTGCCAGTAGTAGACAGGTGCATAGCAATCAGCCC.

This clone was counted many times. At one end, the junction sequence differs from germline, possibly due to a read error. The read ends 3 residues early relative to the CDR3; the germline J gene fills the gap. The chain carries TRBV4-2 and TRBJ2-2; tentatively, D is TRBD2 (7 bases). There are 14 residues in the CDR3. CDR1 and CDR2 from the germline V gene are LGHNA and YNFKEQ. The CDR3 sequence: CASSQGGGTGELFF. The part of the CDR3 DNA that was read is TGCGCCAGCAGCCAAGGGGGGGGCACCGGGGAG.

With regard to this clone: The read ends 3 residues early relative to the CDR3; the germline J gene fills the gap. The gene calls are TRBV20-1 and TRBJ1-2; D gene unclear. The CDR3 consists of 12 residues. Germline CDR1 DFQATT, CDR2 SNEGSKA (reference sequence). CDR3 DNA, as far as it was read: TGCAGTGCTAGAGGAAAACAAGAGTAC. Its translation: CSARGKQEY. The whole CDR3 region reads CSARGKQEYYTF.

This clone was seen at least ten times. The CDR3 extends 3 residues past the end of the read, so its final part is completed from the germline J gene. V gene TRBV20-1 combines with J gene TRBJ1-6; 8 bases align to TRBD1. Germline lookup yields CDR1 DFQATT and CDR2 SNEGSKA (reference sequence). After removal of 0 bases from V and 7 bases from J, the junction contained 8 bases not matched to a gene. The CDR3 has 16 amino acids. The CDR3 bases that were read are TGCAGTGCTAGAGATTTCGGACAGGGTGAGAATTCACCC. It is translated as CSARDFGQGENSP. In full, the CDR3 is CSARDFGQGENSPLHF.

This clone came up many times. The read comes to an end 3 residues before the CDR3 does, leaving the germline J gene to fill in the end. This chain connects TRBV7-9 to TRBJ2-7; 12 bases map to TRBD1. The CDR3 has 15 amino acids. Germline V gene sequence: CDR1 SEHNR, CDR2 FQNEAQ (reference sequence). V was pared by 5 bases and J by 1 base, with 3 bases of the junction left unmatched. The CDR3 DNA, read in part, is TGTGCCAGCAGCAGGGACAGGGGGCAGTCCTACGAG. Its protein is CASSRDRGQSYE. The CDR3 as a whole reads CASSRDRGQSYEQYF.